A single TCR beta chain is shown here with its context. CDR1 SGHTA and CDR2 FQGTGA come from the germline V gene. The CDR3 length is 18 residues. The V and J ends lost 4 bases and 0 bases, in that order; junction bases with no gene match: 7. The data belong to a study of identical twins. Carrying unique molecular identifiers, the cDNA also gained a universal primer site through template switching. Via MiXCR, TCRdb re-called the 5' RACE reads, giving one row per CDR3 protein. The data hold roughly 720,000 distinct CDR3 sequences, with 18% observed a single time. These data were also filed under a second study, of T cells expressing NK-cell markers.

The material sequenced was PBMCs. The sequence came from a young woman in good health. The chain employs TRBV7-3 and TRBJ2-3, with 13 bases that match TRBD2. The CDR3 DNA sequence: TGTGCCAGCAGCTGGACTAGCGGGGGACCGTATAGCACAGATACGCAGTATTTT. Translating gives CASSWTSGGPYSTDTQYF. The complete variable domain, with remaining parts taken from reference TRBV7-3 and TRBJ2-3, reads GAGVSQTPSNKVTEKGKYVELRCDPISGHTALYWYRQSLGQGPEFLIYFQGTGAADDSGLPNDRFFAVRPEGSVSTLKIQRTERGDSAVYLCASSWTSGGPYSTDTQYFGPGTRLTVL.